The clone carrying this TCR beta chain has ten or more counts. The antigen is not known. Amplification yielded TCR beta CDR3 regions, with RNA transcripts as the source. When the TCR CDR3 underwent first-round RT-PCR, the HTBI primer set was used. MiXCR was run by TCRdb on the multiplex PCR reads, yielding one entry per CDR3 protein. The sample carries 300,000 to 450,000 distinct CDR3 sequences, roughly 14% recorded once. The sample belongs to a study of T cells in Graves' hyperthyroidism and ophthalmopathy. Study summary: Peripheral blood was collected at initial diagnosis, before any treatment.

Using more than 8 ml of fresh peripheral blood, PBMCs were prepared. This CDR3 has 14 residues. Germline CDR1 is MNHEY and CDR2 is SMNVEV (reference sequence). V was shortened by 3 bases and J by 5 bases, with 13 bases between the two germline ends. Broader study findings: Before onset, by a median of around six months, the model predicted ophthalmopathy.

The clonotype originates from a woman in her late teens or twenties with Graves' hyperthyroidism that later progressed to Graves' ophthalmopathy. The chain links TRBV27 to TRBJ1-2; D is perhaps TRBD1 (6 bases). The sequenced sample was blood. CDR3 protein: CASSFAARGYGYTF. Written as DNA, the CDR3 is TGTGCCAGCAGTTTCGCCGCCAGGGGTTATGGCTACACCTTC.